This T cell receptor beta chain was captured by sequencing in a study of T cell repertoires in ileal Crohn's disease. In the case of this clone: Its target is unknown.

The CDR3 consists of 15 residues. Trimming removed 6 bases from V and 5 bases from J; junction bases left unmatched: 12. Germline V gives CDR1 KGHSH, CDR2 LQKENI. TCRdb's copy holds only in-frame clones and misses some; the assay was immunoSEQ multiplex PCR. This table holds approximately 6,700 clones, nearly 95% found once. Findings and limits, study-wide: Active smokers at surgery had more clonal expansions than non-smokers.

The V call is TRBV18, the J call TRBJ2-7; 8 bases map to TRBD1. The specimen was ileal tissue. The clonotype originates from an adult with Crohn's disease. The CDR3 here is CASSLSGGAWNEQYF. The CDR3 DNA follows: TGTGCCAGCTCCCTTTCAGGGGGCGCATGGAACGAGCAGTACTTC.